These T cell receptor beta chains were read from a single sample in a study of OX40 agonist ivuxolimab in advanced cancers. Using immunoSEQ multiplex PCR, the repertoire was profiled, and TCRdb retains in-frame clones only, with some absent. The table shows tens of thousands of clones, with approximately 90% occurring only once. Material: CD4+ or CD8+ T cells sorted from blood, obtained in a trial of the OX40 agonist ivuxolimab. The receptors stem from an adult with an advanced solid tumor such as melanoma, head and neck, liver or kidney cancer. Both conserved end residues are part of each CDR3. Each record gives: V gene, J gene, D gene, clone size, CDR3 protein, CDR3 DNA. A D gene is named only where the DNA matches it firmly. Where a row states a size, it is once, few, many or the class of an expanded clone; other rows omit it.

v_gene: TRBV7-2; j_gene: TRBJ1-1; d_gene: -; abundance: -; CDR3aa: CASSLGPQGNTEAFF; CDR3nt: TGTGCCAGCAGCTTAGGTCCGCAGGGTAACACTGAAGCTTTCTTT
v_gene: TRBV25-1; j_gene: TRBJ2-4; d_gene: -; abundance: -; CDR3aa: CASSEPGVGDNKNIQYF; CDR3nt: TGTGCCAGCAGTGAGCCCGGGGTAGGGGATAACAAAAACATTCAGTACTTC
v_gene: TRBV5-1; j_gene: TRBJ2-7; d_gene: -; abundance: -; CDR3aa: CASSLGGARSYEQYF; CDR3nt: TGCGCCAGCAGCCTCGGCGGGGCCCGCTCCTACGAGCAGTACTTC
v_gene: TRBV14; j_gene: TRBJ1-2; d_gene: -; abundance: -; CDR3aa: CASSPDIKGGYTF; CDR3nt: TGTGCCAGCAGCCCCGACATAAAAGGCGGCTACACCTTC
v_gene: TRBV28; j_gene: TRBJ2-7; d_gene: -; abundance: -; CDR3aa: CASSWSGRGEQYF; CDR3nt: TGTGCCAGCAGTTGGAGTGGGCGGGGCGAGCAGTACTTC
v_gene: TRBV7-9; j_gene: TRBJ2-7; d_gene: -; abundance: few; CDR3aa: CASSPRAVQGSGEQYF; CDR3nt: TGTGCCAGCAGCCCCAGGGCGGTCCAGGGGTCTGGGGAGCAGTACTTC
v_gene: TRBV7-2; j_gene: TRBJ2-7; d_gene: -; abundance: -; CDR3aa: CASSQVGRLYEQYF; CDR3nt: TGTGCCAGCAGCCAAGTAGGGCGCCTCTACGAGCAGTACTTC
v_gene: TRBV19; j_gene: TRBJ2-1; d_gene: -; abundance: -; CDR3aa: CASMGTRAGSYNEQFF; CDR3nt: TGTGCCAGTATGGGAACGAGGGCGGGCTCCTACAATGAGCAGTTCTTC
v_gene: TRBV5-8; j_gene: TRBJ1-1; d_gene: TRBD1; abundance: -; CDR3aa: CASSFRGAGMNTEAFF; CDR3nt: TGTGCCAGCAGCTTCAGGGGGGCCGGCATGAACACTGAAGCTTTCTTT
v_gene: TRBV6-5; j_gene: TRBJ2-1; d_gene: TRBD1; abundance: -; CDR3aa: CASRGQVSYNEQFF; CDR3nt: TGTGCCAGCAGGGGACAGGTCTCCTACAATGAGCAGTTCTTC
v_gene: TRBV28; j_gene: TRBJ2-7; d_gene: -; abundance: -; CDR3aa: CASSFLASVLGEQYF; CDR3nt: TGTGCCAGCAGTTTTTTGGCGTCGGTCCTGGGGGAGCAGTACTTC
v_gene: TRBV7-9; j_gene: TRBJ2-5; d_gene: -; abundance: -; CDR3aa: CASSLEYRQETQYF; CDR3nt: TGTGCCAGCAGCTTAGAATACAGGCAAGAGACCCAGTACTTC